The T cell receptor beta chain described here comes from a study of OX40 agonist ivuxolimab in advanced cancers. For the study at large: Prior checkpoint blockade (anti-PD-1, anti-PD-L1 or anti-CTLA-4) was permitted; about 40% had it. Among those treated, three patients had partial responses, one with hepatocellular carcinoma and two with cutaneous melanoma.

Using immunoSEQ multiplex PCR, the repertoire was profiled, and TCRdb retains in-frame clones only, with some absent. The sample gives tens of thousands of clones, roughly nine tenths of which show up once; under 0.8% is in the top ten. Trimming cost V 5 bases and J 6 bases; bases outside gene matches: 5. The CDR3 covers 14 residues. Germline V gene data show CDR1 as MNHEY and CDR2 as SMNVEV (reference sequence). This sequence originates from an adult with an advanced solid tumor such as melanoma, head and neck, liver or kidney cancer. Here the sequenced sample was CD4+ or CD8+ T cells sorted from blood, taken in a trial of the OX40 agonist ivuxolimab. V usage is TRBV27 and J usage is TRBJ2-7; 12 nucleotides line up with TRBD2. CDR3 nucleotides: TGTGCCAGCAGTGAACTAGCGGGAGGTCCCGAGCAGTACTTC. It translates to CASSELAGGPEQYF.